This T cell receptor (beta chain) is from a study of beta chain features in type 1 diabetes. Study conclusions and caveats: The study left unresolved whether HLA type influences TCRB rearrangement.

Reverse transcription of all isolated RNA meant that expressed TCRB transcripts were sequenced. Profiled with immunoSEQ multiplex PCR; TCRdb holds only in-frame clones, not every one. The repertoire holds 860,000 or so clones, with roughly 15% as singletons. Via CD45RO/CCR7/CD25/CD127/CD95/CD27, cells of the CD4+ naive, central memory, regulatory and stem cell-like memory subsets were sorted. A remark on this clone: Its antigen is undetermined.

The sequenced sample was naive CD4+ T cells from blood. The source of this sequence is a woman aged 18-29 years in good health.

DNA for the CDR3: TGTGCCAGCAGTTTATTTGCAGATACGCAGTATTTT. Translating it yields CASSLFADTQYF. The chain joins TRBV28 to TRBJ2-3; D remains ambiguous. Trimming took off 1 base at V and 4 bases at J, with 3 bases between the two ends. The CDR3 runs to 12 residues. The germline V gene encodes CDR1 MDHEN and CDR2 SYDVKM.